The sequence of this T cell receptor (beta chain) was determined in a study of blood T cell repertoires in COVID-19. CDR1 is LNHDA, CDR2 SQIVND, per germline (reference sequence). The CDR3 has 14 residues. V was cut by 6 bases and J by 2 bases, with 11 bases left in between. Authors' analysis steps: From reference gene primer amplification, estimates of nucleated cell counts were derived. TCRdb's table, derived via immunoSEQ multiplex PCR, lists solely in-frame clones and lacks some. V and J calls plus clone size are reproduced from that table; the DNA served to infer D and trimming. Here the sample spans 270,000 or so clones, approximately 88% being singletons.

The J gene is TRBJ1-3, the V gene TRBV19; possible D gene TRBD1, 6 bases. The clonotype originates from a woman in her thirties or forties with acute COVID-19. The sequenced material came from PBMCs or T cells enriched from blood (not recorded which). The CDR3 nucleotides read TGTGCCAGTAGCCGAGGGGACACTGGAAACACCATATATTTT. Protein sequence: CASSRGDTGNTIYF.